Included here is one T cell receptor (beta chain) sequence, with context. Its antigen remains unidentified. The sample originates from a study of T cell responses to AZD1222 COVID-19 vaccine. Germline loops: CDR1 KGHDR, CDR2 SFDVKD. This CDR3 is 13 amino acids long. Between the trimmed V and J ends, which lost 6 bases and 4 bases, there was a span of 12 bases. General study results and limits: Repertoires in all cases were sampled only once the peak T cell response had passed.

TCRdb's copy holds only in-frame clones and misses some; the assay was immunoSEQ multiplex PCR. Of approximately 120,000 clones in the sample, 90% were seen once. The specimen comprised peripheral blood, sampled on day 0 of AZD1222 vaccination. This chain joins TRBV24-1 and TRBJ2-7; D not resolved. The source of this sequence is an adult in good health. CDR3 sequence (DNA): TGTGCCACCAGTCCTGGGGAAGCGTACGAGCAGTACTTC. Translation: CATSPGEAYEQYF.